What follows is one TCR beta chain and its context. The CDR3 has 15 amino acids. With 0 bases clipped from V and 7 bases from J, the junction kept 3 bases outside the gene matches. Germline V gene data show CDR1 as MNHEY and CDR2 as SVGEGT. Method: immunoSEQ multiplex PCR; TCRdb's copy keeps in-frame clones and lacks some. Of fewer than 85,000 clones in the sample, about 70% were seen once. This specimen belongs to a study of blood T cell repertoires in COVID-19. In the study overall: Italy, Spain and the United States were the sources of the convalescent and acute COVID-19 samples.

This clonotype was sampled from a man in his sixties with acute or convalescent COVID-19. The chain is built from TRBV6-2 or TRBV6-3 and TRBJ2-1; 10 nucleotides line up with TRBD1. Specimen: peripheral blood. CDR3 DNA: TGTGCCAGCAGTTACTCGGGACAGGGGTGGAATGAGCAGTTCTTC. Protein sequence: CASSYSGQGWNEQFF.